The source of this T cell receptor (beta chain) is a study of blood T cells in healthy people across ages. Primers used in a second PCR of about 7 to 12 cycles were a sample-barcoded 5' primer and a J-beta primer mix. TCRdb independently ran MiXCR on the 5' RACE reads; one entry per CDR3 protein. This table has 950,000 to 1,200,000 distinct CDR3 sequences, around two fifths appearing once. The V segment lost 4 bases and the J segment 1 base; nucleotides outside the gene matches: 4. From germline, CDR1 is SGHDT and CDR2 YYEEEE. The CDR3 covers 14 residues. V usage is TRBV5-6 and J usage is TRBJ2-7; 8 bases fit TRBD1. The sequencing sample was made of blood. The sequence was obtained from a man aged 18 to 30 in good health. The CDR3 protein is CASSGGTGSYEQYF. The CDR3 bases are TGTGCCAGCAGCGGTGGGACAGGTTCCTACGAGCAGTACTTC.